These 14 T cell receptor beta chains came from one sample sequenced in a study of shared clonotypes between healthy human individuals. Assay: immunoSEQ multiplex PCR; the TCRdb copy retains only in-frame clones and omits some. The sample has around 700,000 clones; 92% are singletons. CD45RO-negative CD8 cells positively selected for CCR7 made up the naive population, which excluded terminally differentiated effector memory CD45RA+ cells. Sequencing used naive CD8+ T cells sorted from blood. The receptors come from a man aged 25 to 40 in good health.

The chain employs TRBV7-9 and TRBJ2-3; the D gene is possibly TRBD2 (6 bases). V was shortened by 1 base and J by 3 bases, with 11 bases between the two germline ends. CDR1 and CDR2 from the germline V gene are SEHNR and FQNEAQ (reference sequence). This CDR3 is 15 amino acids long. The CDR3 region is CASSLVSGETDTQYF. In DNA form, the CDR3 reads TGTGCCAGCAGCTTAGTTTCGGGGGAGACAGATACGCAGTATTTT.

V and J are TRBV27 and TRBJ2-7; 11 nucleotides agree with TRBD1. This CDR3 spans 14 amino acids. Unmatched junction bases numbered 5, after V lost 6 bases and J lost 4 bases. Germline V gene data show CDR1 as MNHEY and CDR2 as SMNVEV (reference sequence). As DNA, the CDR3 is TGTGCCAGCAGCCGGACAGGGGGCTTTTACGAGCAGTACTTC. It is translated as CASSRTGGFYEQYF.

V gene TRBV4-1 combines with J gene TRBJ2-2, with D possibly being TRBD2 (6 bases). Between the trimmed V and J ends, which lost 0 bases and 1 base, there was a span of 15 bases. The CDR3 extends over 18 amino acids. Germline loops: CDR1 MGHRA, CDR2 YSYEKL. CDR3 sequence (DNA): TGCGCCAGCAGCCAAGAGTCGGGAGCGGCATTGAACACCGGGGAGCTGTTTTTT. Protein sequence: CASSQESGAALNTGELFF.

V usage is TRBV9 and J usage is TRBJ2-3; D call uncertain. There are 14 residues in the CDR3. CDR1 is SGDLS, CDR2 YYNGEE, per germline. V was cut by 4 bases and J by 6 bases, with 15 bases left in between. In nucleotides, the CDR3 is TGTGCCAGCAGCCAGAGTGGTGTTTTTGATACGCAGTATTTT. Protein product: CASSQSGVFDTQYF.

The chain uses TRBV12-5 and TRBJ1-1; TRBD1 matches at 8 bases. V trimming: 6 bases; J trimming: 11 bases; junction bases outside the gene matches: 11. The CDR3 spans 13 residues. Germline CDR1 and CDR2: LGHNT and FRNRAP. The CDR3 bases are TGTGCTAGTGGGCCCGGACAGGGAGCGCTGGCTTTCTTT. Residues: CASGPGQGALAFF.

The genes are TRBV4-1 and TRBJ1-5, with D unresolved. The germline CDR1 and CDR2 sequences are MGHRA and YSYEKL. V was pared by 3 bases and J by 0 bases, with 6 bases between. The CDR3 spans 14 residues. CDR3 region: CASSQRISNQPQHF. DNA for the CDR3: TGCGCCAGCAGCCAGAGAATTAGCAATCAGCCCCAGCATTTT.

This clone has just a few counts. This rearrangement joins TRBV2 to TRBJ2-1; D remains unclear. V shed 3 bases and J shed 0 bases, with 12 bases lying between them. The CDR3 extends over 16 amino acids. Per germline, CDR1 SNHLY and CDR2 FYNNEI. The CDR3 spells CASSESLPSSYNEQFF. The CDR3 DNA is TGTGCCAGCAGTGAGTCACTACCTAGCTCCTACAATGAGCAGTTCTTC.

This chain uses TRBV18 with TRBJ2-1, with unresolved D. Trimming pared 4 bases from V and 6 bases from J, leaving 7 bases between. Germline V gene sequence: CDR1 KGHSH, CDR2 LQKENI. This CDR3 spans 12 amino acids. The CDR3 loop reads CASSHRPNEQFF. The CDR3 DNA sequence: TGTGCCAGCTCACACCGCCCCAATGAGCAGTTCTTC.

The genes are TRBV28 and TRBJ1-5; the D gene is possibly TRBD1 (6 bases). The ends were cut back, 5 bases at V and 4 bases at J, with 12 bases in the middle. The CDR3 is 14 residues long. Germline V gene sequence: CDR1 MDHEN, CDR2 SYDVKM. CDR3 region: CASSPGQLNQPQHF. The CDR3 nucleotides are TGTGCCAGCAGTCCCGGACAGTTAAATCAGCCCCAGCATTTT.

The chain couples TRBV29-1 to TRBJ2-6, with 12 bases identical to TRBD1. This CDR3 has 18 amino acids. Per the germline V gene, CDR1 is SQVTM and CDR2 is ANQGSEA. Unmatched junction bases numbered 11, after V lost 0 bases and J lost 8 bases. In DNA form, the CDR3 reads TGCAGCGTTGAAGATCGGGACAGGGGGCAGGGACTAACCAACGTCCTGACTTTC. It yields the protein CSVEDRDRGQGLTNVLTF.

This clone has a single count. The rearrangement links TRBV11-3 to TRBJ2-4; D remains ambiguous. From germline, CDR1 is SGHNT and CDR2 YENEEA. The CDR3 is 12 residues long. V was trimmed by 4 bases and J by 6 bases, leaving 7 bases between them. CDR3 protein: CASSSSGNIQYF. As DNA, the CDR3 is TGTGCCAGCAGCTCAAGTGGAAACATTCAGTACTTC.

This clone was counted a single time. The chain combines TRBV10-1 with TRBJ2-7; 10 nucleotides line up with TRBD1. Germline CDR1 reads WNHNN; CDR2 reads SYGVQD (reference sequence). The ends lost 3 bases at V and 3 bases at J; junction bases unmatched: 8. There are 16 residues in the CDR3. CDR3 DNA: TGCGCCAGCAGTGACCACATAGGGACAGGGGACTACGAGCAGTACTTC. Translated: CASSDHIGTGDYEQYF.

The gene calls are TRBV11-3 and TRBJ2-1, with D possibly matching TRBD1 (6 bases). CDR3 size: 13 residues. CDR1 is SGHNT and CDR2 is YENEEA in the germline V gene. The ends were cut back, 5 bases at V and 5 bases at J, with 10 bases in the middle. CDR3 sequence: CASSRRTDNEQFF. The CDR3 DNA reads as TGTGCCAGCAGCCGTAGGACAGACAATGAGCAGTTCTTC.

V usage is TRBV4-1 and J usage is TRBJ1-2; no clear D. The CDR3 runs 14 residues. Trimming removed 0 bases at V and 11 bases at J, with 16 bases between. Germline V gene data show CDR1 as MGHRA and CDR2 as YSYEKL. In DNA, the CDR3 is TGCGCCAGCAGCCAAGATTCACGTGCAAATGAGTACACCTTC. Translating gives CASSQDSRANEYTF.